The source of this TCR beta chain is a study of cytomegalovirus exposure and HLA in healthy donors. Whole-study context: Most genotyped donors, about 81% of more than 300, had Caucasian-associated genetic ancestry.

The CDR3 totals 13 residues. With 3 bases removed from V and 4 bases from J, the gap between germline ends came to 7 bases. Germline assignment: CDR1 MNHEY and CDR2 SMNVEV (reference sequence). The PCR employed 60 Vbeta primers together with 13 Jbeta primers. Some clones are missing from TCRdb's copy, which holds only in-frame ones; the method was immunoSEQ multiplex PCR. The data show 100,000 to 150,000 clones, with 78% seen just once and approximately 3.8% held by the top ten. Study-wide results and limits: Cytomegalovirus-associated status was assigned to 164 TCR beta chains.

Regarding this clone: Its antigen remains unidentified.

The source is a man aged 35 to 55 in good health and CMV-seronegative. The sample consisted of PBMCs. The rearrangement joins TRBV27 to TRBJ1-5; weak D call: TRBD1 (5 bases). CDR3 nucleotides: TGTGCCAGCAGTTTTGGGGGGAATCAGCCCCAGCATTTT. Encoded protein: CASSFGGNQPQHF.